This TCR beta chain came from a study of blood T cell repertoires in COVID-19. Study context: Nucleic acid was either cDNA or gDNA, and it came from T cells, B-cell-depleted T cells, or PBMCs.

Here immunoSEQ multiplex PCR was the method, and the copy in TCRdb shows in-frame clones only, minus some. The sample consists of more than 70,000 clones, roughly 77% of them appearing once. V dropped 4 bases and J dropped 0 bases, with 25 bases sitting between them. From germline, CDR1 is SQVTM and CDR2 ANQGSEA. The CDR3 consists of 18 residues. J is TRBJ2-7 and V is TRBV29-1; perhaps TRBD2 as D (5 bases). The sequenced sample was peripheral blood. This TCR came from a human donor in a cohort sampled during active COVID-19. The CDR3 region is CSVGSSAARPGTSYEQYF. CDR3 coding DNA: TGCAGCGTTGGGTCCTCCGCCGCCCGGCCGGGAACCTCCTACGAGCAGTACTTC.